This T cell receptor beta chain was identified during a study of siplizumab effects on memory and regulatory T cells. Study-level results: Poor capture below about 10^-5 frequency left most alloreactive clones unmapped to unstimulated subsets. Among sequences traceable to unstimulated CD4+ memory cells, alloreactive ones were significantly reduced by siplizumab.

Regarding this clone: Its cognate antigen is unknown.

Produced via immunoSEQ multiplex PCR; TCRdb's table is partial and in-frame only. The sample has 75,000 to 100,000 clones, just under 95% seen once; the top ten hold approximately 1.2%. V gave up 7 bases and J gave up 7 bases, with 17 bases separating them. The germline V gene encodes CDR1 SGHNT and CDR2 YYREEE (reference sequence). The CDR3 totals 14 residues. Sequencing input: non-Treg CD4+ T cells sorted from blood. This receptor was obtained from a human donor in good health. The chain couples TRBV5-4 to TRBJ1-4; D ambiguous. The CDR3 coding sequence is TGTGCCAGCGGGTCCCCGGGAGTGGGTGAAAAACTGTTTTTT. Its protein product is CASGSPGVGEKLFF.